This T cell receptor (beta chain) derives from a study of CD8 T cells in ankylosing spondylitis. Study findings and constraints: Reports say disease-linked clones showed up significantly more in matched ankylosing spondylitis synovial fluid. What seemed typical of ankylosing spondylitis blood was a TCR beta motif built from several highly homologous variants. Peripheral blood held disease-linked clones only at relatively low frequency, and these were CD8+.

Using quantitative 5'-RACE with molecular barcodes, the authors made TCR beta libraries. Via MiXCR, TCRdb re-called the 5' RACE reads, giving one row per CDR3 protein. The data hold about 800,000 distinct CDR3 sequences, with about 11% observed a single time. The CDR3 extends over 14 amino acids. Germline lookup yields CDR1 SGDLS and CDR2 YYNGEE. The V and J ends lost 7 bases and 0 bases, in that order; junction bases with no gene match: 6. About this clonotype itself: Its antigen is unidentified.

The TCR comes from a male donor with ankylosing spondylitis. The chain employs TRBV9 and TRBJ2-7; TRBD2 matches at 8 bases. Specimen: blood, either unsorted or a sorted T cell fraction (not recorded which). The CDR3 sequence: CASAAGASSYEQYF. The CDR3 DNA is TGTGCCAGCGCAGCGGGGGCCAGCTCCTACGAGCAGTACTTC.